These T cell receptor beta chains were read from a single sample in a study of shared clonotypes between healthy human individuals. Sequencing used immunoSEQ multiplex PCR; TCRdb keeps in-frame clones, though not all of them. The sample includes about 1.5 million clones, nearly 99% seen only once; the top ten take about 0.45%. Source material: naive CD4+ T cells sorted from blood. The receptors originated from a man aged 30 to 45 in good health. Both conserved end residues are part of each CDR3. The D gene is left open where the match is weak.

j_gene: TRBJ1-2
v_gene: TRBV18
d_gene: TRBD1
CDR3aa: CASSQGTDGYTF
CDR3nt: TGTGCCAGCTCACAAGGGACAGATGGCTACACCTTC

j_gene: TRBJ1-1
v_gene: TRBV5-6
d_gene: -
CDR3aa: CASSFDKGLVAFF
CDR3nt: TGTGCCAGCAGCTTCGATAAGGGCTTAGTAGCTTTCTTT

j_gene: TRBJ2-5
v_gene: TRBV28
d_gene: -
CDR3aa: CASSLLGQPETQYF
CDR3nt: TGTGCCAGCAGTTTATTGGGGCAACCGGAGACCCAGTACTTC

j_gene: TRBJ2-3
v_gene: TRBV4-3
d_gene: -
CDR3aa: CASSQDQGTDTQYF
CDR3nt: TGCGCCAGCAGCCAAGATCAGGGCACAGATACGCAGTATTTT

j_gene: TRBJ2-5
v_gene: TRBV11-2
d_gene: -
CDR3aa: CASSLVGQSTQETQYF
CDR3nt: TGTGCCAGCAGCTTAGTCGGACAGAGCACTCAAGAGACCCAGTACTTC

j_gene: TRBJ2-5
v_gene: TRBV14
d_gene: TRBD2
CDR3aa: CASSQVFALAEYQETQYF
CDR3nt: TGTGCCAGCAGCCAAGTTTTTGCCCTAGCGGAGTACCAAGAGACCCAGTACTTC

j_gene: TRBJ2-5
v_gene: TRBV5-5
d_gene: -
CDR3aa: CASSLGPRGGETQYF
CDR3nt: TGTGCCAGCAGCTTGGGACCCAGGGGCGGCGAGACCCAGTACTTC

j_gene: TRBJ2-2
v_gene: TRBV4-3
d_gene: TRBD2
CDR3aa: CASSKSRTSNTGELFF
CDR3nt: TGCGCCAGCAGCAAGTCCCGGACTAGTAACACCGGGGAGCTGTTTTTT

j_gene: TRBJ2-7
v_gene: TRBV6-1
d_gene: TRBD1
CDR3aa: CASRTLPGQSYEQYF
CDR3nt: TGTGCCAGCAGAACACTACCGGGACAGTCCTACGAGCAGTACTTC

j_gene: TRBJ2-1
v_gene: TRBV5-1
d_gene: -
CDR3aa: CASSSTGDLSYNEQFF
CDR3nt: TGCGCCAGCAGCTCCACTGGTGATCTCTCCTACAATGAGCAGTTCTTC